This TCR beta chain was sequenced in a study of shared clonotypes between healthy human individuals. Concerning this clone itself: Its antigen is as yet unknown.

Source study methods: With immunoSEQ giving junction-only sequences and no quality scores, filtering differed. TCRdb's table, derived via immunoSEQ multiplex PCR, lists solely in-frame clones and lacks some. V and J calls and clone size are given by that table; D and trimming were obtained from the DNA. The data show 600,000 to 700,000 clones, 73% seen once. Study observations and caveats: Clonotypes shared by all four donors outscored non-shared clonotypes in generation probability.

Germline V lookup: CDR1 SGDLS, CDR2 YYNGEE. CDR3 length: 14 residues. V lost 1 base and J lost 2, with 9 bases in between. The TCR was taken from a woman under 40 in good health. Sequenced material: memory CD4+ T cells sorted from blood. The subset: CD45RA-negative fraction. This chain uses TRBV9 with TRBJ1-2; unclear D gene. The CDR3 DNA reads TGTGCCAGCAGCGTAAGTCAAGGGAACTATGGCTACACCTTC. Translated: CASSVSQGNYGYTF.